Below are 27 T cell receptor beta chains sequenced from a single sample in a study of blood T cell repertoires in COVID-19. Assay used: immunoSEQ multiplex PCR; TCRdb lists only in-frame clones, some missing. The sample lists 130,000 or so clones, 84% occurring once. Material: peripheral blood. Source of these receptors: a man aged 55 to 70 with acute or convalescent COVID-19.

Notes on this clone: The junction departs from the called germline gene at one end, perhaps through a read error. V and J are TRBV6-1 and TRBJ2-5; 9 bases fit TRBD1. Germline CDR1 is MNHNS and CDR2 is SASEGT. This CDR3 has 14 amino acids. The CDR3 reads CASSEALIGTGWHF. CDR3 nucleotides: TGTGCCAGCAGTGAAGCGCTGATTGGGACAGGGTGGCACTTC.

This sequence joins TRBV5-1 and TRBJ2-7; maybe TRBD2 (6 bases). Germline lookup yields CDR1 SGHRS and CDR2 YFSETQ. This CDR3 is 15 amino acids long. The V gene lost 0 bases and the J gene lost 6 bases, with 16 bases spanning the gap. DNA for the CDR3: TGCGCCAGCAGCTTGGACGGGATCGGGGGATCCGAGCAGTACTTC. This translates into CASSLDGIGGSEQYF.

This chain joins TRBV21-1 and TRBJ1-5; the D call in the table, TRBD1, was not verified against the DNA. TRBV21-1 is a known pseudogene. The CDR3 length is 18 residues. In nucleotides, the CDR3 is TGTGCCAGCAGCAAAATAATAACTGGACAGTGCGGCAATCAGCCCCAGCATTTT. Translating gives CASSKIITGQCGNQPQHF.

This chain connects TRBV27 to TRBJ1-1; the match to TRBD1 covers 8 bases. V was clipped by 3 bases and J by 0 bases; unmatched bases: 3. The CDR3 loop spans 15 amino acids. The germline gives CDR1 MNHEY, CDR2 SMNVEV (reference sequence). The CDR3 DNA is TGTGCCAGCAGTTTGTGGACAGGGATGAACACTGAAGCTTTCTTT. Residues: CASSLWTGMNTEAFF.

This clone appeared a single time. The chain couples TRBV9 to TRBJ2-1; tentative D call: TRBD1 (6 bases). The CDR3 runs 14 residues. V lost 4 bases and J 4 bases, leaving 12 bases between the germline ends. Germline-derived CDR1 and CDR2 are SGDLS and YYNGEE. Written as DNA, the CDR3 is TGTGCCAGCAGCTCGACCGGACAGTACAATGAGCAGTTCTTC. It translates to CASSSTGQYNEQFF.

The chain employs TRBV6-5 and TRBJ1-4, with D unclear. This CDR3 has 12 amino acids. CDR1 is MNHEY and CDR2 is SVGAGI in the germline V gene. V was cut by 8 bases and J by 3 bases, with 7 bases left in between. Here the CDR3 DNA reads TGTGCCAGCGAGGGAGCTAATGAAAAACTGTTTTTT. Its protein product is CASEGANEKLFF.

This clone was recorded a few times. This chain connects TRBV5-4 to TRBJ2-7; 14 bases are a match to TRBD2. The CDR3 loop spans 16 amino acids. Germline CDR1 SGHNT, CDR2 YYREEE (reference sequence). J gave up 5 bases and V 4 bases, and 8 bases lay outside the gene matches. The CDR3 reads CASSGTSGSRINEQYF. DNA for the CDR3: TGTGCCAGCAGCGGGACTAGCGGGAGTAGGATTAACGAGCAGTACTTC.

The genes are TRBV21-1 and TRBJ2-7; TRBD2 is the table's D call and was not checked against the DNA. TRBV21-1 is classified as a pseudogene. This CDR3 has 16 residues. CDR3 amino acids: CASSKDRAGGPHEQYF. The CDR3 DNA reads TGTGCCAGCAGCAAAGACCGAGCGGGAGGGCCTCACGAGCAGTACTTC.

The chain has TRBV28 and TRBJ1-2, with TRBD1 identical over 7 bases. J gave up 5 bases and V 5 bases, and 5 bases lay outside the gene matches. Germline CDR1 reads MDHEN; CDR2 reads SYDVKM. The CDR3 has 13 residues. CDR3 bases: TGTGCCAGCAGTCGGACAGGAGGATATGGCTACACCTTC. This sequence encodes CASSRTGGYGYTF.

This chain uses TRBV5-1 with TRBJ2-3, with 8 bases lining up with TRBD2. V dropped 0 bases and J dropped 4; count of bases not matched to a gene: 4. The V gene's germline CDR1 is SGHRS and CDR2 YFSETQ. This CDR3 is built from 15 residues. The DNA for the CDR3 is TGCGCCAGCAGCTTGGGTGGGCGGGGGGCAGATACGCAGTATTTT. Protein product: CASSLGGRGADTQYF.

The V and J genes are TRBV5-1 and TRBJ1-3; no clear D gene. The germline CDR1 and CDR2 sequences are SGHRS and YFSETQ. Trimming pared 0 bases from V and 4 bases from J, leaving 5 bases between. The CDR3 totals 13 residues. CDR3 amino acids: CASSLAGGNTIYF. CDR3 coding DNA: TGCGCCAGCAGCTTGGCCGGGGGAAACACCATATATTTT.

The chain couples TRBV7-3 to TRBJ2-7; TRBD2 aligns across 9 bases. CDR1 and CDR2 (germline): SGHTA, FQGTGA. The CDR3 is 15 amino acids. With V trimmed by 2 bases and J by 4 bases, 6 bases remained unmatched. The CDR3 DNA sequence: TGTGCCAGCAGCTTATCTCTAGCGGGGAGGTACGAGCAGTACTTC. It codes for CASSLSLAGRYEQYF.

The chain combines TRBV27 with TRBJ1-2, with TRBD1 as a possible D gene (6 bases). CDR1 and CDR2 from the germline V gene are MNHEY and SMNVEV (reference sequence). The V end was cut by 2 bases, the J end by 7 bases, with 29 bases between. This CDR3 spans 19 amino acids. Here the CDR3 reads CASSLTRPSGAGRGSGYTF. CDR3 nucleotides: TGTGCCAGCAGTTTAACGCGACCCTCGGGGGCAGGGAGGGGTTCTGGCTACACCTTC.

The chain employs TRBV5-4 and TRBJ1-1; no firm D call. In germline, CDR1 is SGHNT, CDR2 YYREEE (reference sequence). The CDR3 sequence is 15 residues long. V dropped 6 bases and J dropped 6 bases, with 21 bases sitting between them. The CDR3 spells CASTPRGEIRPEAFF. CDR3 DNA: TGTGCCAGCACCCCCCGGGGAGAAATCCGGCCTGAAGCTTTCTTT.

The chain has TRBV12-3 or TRBV12-4 and TRBJ1-1; 8 positions agree with TRBD1. The V gene end was trimmed by 6 bases and the J gene end by 10 bases; junction bases not matched to a gene: 10. The CDR3 is 13 amino acids. For the CDR3, the DNA is TGTGCCAGCAGCCCAGACAGGGGTGGGGGAGCTTTCTTT. Amino acids: CASSPDRGGGAFF.

The chain couples TRBV6-2 or TRBV6-3 to TRBJ2-2; D is unresolved. With 8 bases removed from V and 7 bases from J, the gap between germline ends came to 8 bases. Germline V lookup: CDR1 MNHEY, CDR2 SVGEGT. This CDR3 contains 11 residues. The CDR3 loop reads CASRLGGELFF. In nucleotides, the CDR3 is TGTGCCAGCCGCCTCGGCGGGGAGCTGTTTTTT.

V gene TRBV12-3 or TRBV12-4 combines with J gene TRBJ1-3; D not certain. This CDR3 region has 13 residues. Between the trimmed V and J ends, which lost 6 bases and 7 bases, there was a span of 13 bases. The CDR3 protein is CASSWAPGNTIYF. For the CDR3, the DNA is TGTGCCAGCAGCTGGGCCCCGGGGAACACCATATATTTT.

This clone was seen more than once but under ten times. The chain recombines TRBV10-2 with TRBJ1-2; D ambiguous. This CDR3 spans 12 amino acids. CDR1 and CDR2 from the germline V gene are WSHSY and SAAADI. V lost 4 bases and J lost 4, with 7 bases in between. The CDR3 nucleotides are TGCGCCAGCAGTGCGAATAGCTATGGCTACACCTTC. Translated, it gives CASSANSYGYTF.

CDR3 loop: CASSQSPAGGPREQYF. DNA for the CDR3: TGTGCCAGCAGCCAAAGCCCAGCGGGGGGGCCTCGGGAGCAGTACTTC. The gene calls are TRBV14 and TRBJ2-7; 10 bases line up with TRBD2. The CDR3 length is 16 residues. The V gene's germline CDR1 is SGHDN and CDR2 FVKESK. The ends lost 2 bases at V and 7 bases at J; junction bases unmatched: 11.

The rearrangement joins TRBV5-4 to TRBJ2-2; 7 nucleotides match TRBD2. CDR1 is SGHNT, CDR2 YYREEE, per germline (reference sequence). With 4 bases clipped from V and 7 bases from J, the junction kept 4 bases outside the gene matches. This CDR3 has 13 residues. This chain's CDR3 is CASSRRGDGELFF. In DNA, the CDR3 is TGTGCCAGCAGCAGACGGGGGGACGGGGAGCTGTTTTTT. The variable domain in full, with the rest retrieved from reference TRBV5-4 and TRBJ2-2, is ETGVTQSPTHLIKTRGQQVTLRCSSQSGHNTVSWYQQALGQGPQFIFQYYREEENGRGNFPPRFSGLQFPNYSSELNVNALELDDSALYLCASSRRGDGELFFGEGSRLTVL.

The V and J genes are TRBV7-2 and TRBJ2-2; no definite D call. CDR3 length equals 14 residues. Trimming pared 8 bases from V and 4 bases from J, leaving 14 bases between. Germline assignment: CDR1 SGHTA and CDR2 FQGNSA. In DNA, the CDR3 is TGTGCCAGCGGAACAATGCGAGGCACCGGGGAGCTGTTTTTT. This translates into CASGTMRGTGELFF.

The chain combines TRBV2 with TRBJ1-5, with D possibly matching TRBD1 (5 bases). This CDR3 spans 12 amino acids. Germline V gene data show CDR1 as SNHLY and CDR2 as FYNNEI. Between the trimmed V and J ends, which lost 7 bases and 4 bases, there was a span of 8 bases. The CDR3 coding sequence is TGTGCCAGCAACGGGGGAAATCAGCCCCAGCATTTT. Translation: CASNGGNQPQHF.

V and J are TRBV5-1 and TRBJ2-7, with 7 bases fitting TRBD1. CDR1 and CDR2 (germline): SGHRS, YFSETQ. The CDR3 is made up of 16 amino acids. Unmatched junction bases numbered 11, after V lost 4 bases and J lost 1 base. CDR3 sequence reads: CASSPYTGAGSYEQYF. In DNA form, the CDR3 reads TGCGCCAGCAGCCCCTACACAGGGGCTGGATCCTACGAGCAGTACTTC.

The chain employs TRBV5-1 and TRBJ1-1; weak D call: TRBD1 (5 bases). The CDR3 consists of 16 residues. Germline-derived CDR1 and CDR2 are SGHRS and YFSETQ. V lost 1 base to trimming and J lost 4 bases, with 17 bases between them. The CDR3 spells CASSLSVGGVSTEAFF. As DNA, the CDR3 is TGCGCCAGCAGCTTGAGTGTGGGAGGGGTGAGCACTGAAGCTTTCTTT.

This clone was recorded once. This chain uses TRBV9 with TRBJ1-1; TRBD1 agrees at 7 bases. Germline lookup yields CDR1 SGDLS and CDR2 YYNGEE. CDR3 length: 16 residues. V was clipped by 0 bases and J by 1 base; unmatched bases: 6. CDR3 residues: CASSVGQGRSNTEAFF. CDR3 nucleotide sequence: TGTGCCAGCAGCGTAGGACAGGGACGGTCGAACACTGAAGCTTTCTTT.

The chain joins TRBV9 to TRBJ2-7; D is possibly TRBD1 (6 bases). V was pared by 2 bases and J by 2 bases, with 14 bases between. Germline CDR1 is SGDLS and CDR2 is YYNGEE. The CDR3 is 15 residues long. The CDR3 coding sequence is TGTGCCAGCAGCGTCGCGACAGGCGCTGCCTACGAGCAGTACTTC. Amino acid sequence: CASSVATGAAYEQYF.

The V call is TRBV19, the J call TRBJ2-3; 13 bases align to TRBD2. The germline gives CDR1 LNHDA, CDR2 SQIVND (reference sequence). The CDR3 spans 16 residues. V gave up 8 bases and J gave up 9 bases; unmatched junction bases: 14. For the CDR3, the DNA is TGTGCCAGTGCCCAGCGACTAGCGGGGGGCCCTGGCACGCAGTATTTT. Protein: CASAQRLAGGPGTQYF. Looking up the rest from reference TRBV19 and TRBJ2-3 gives the full variable domain: DGGITQSPKYLFRKEGQNVTLSCEQNLNHDAMYWYRQDPGQGLRLIYYSQIVNDFQKGDIAEGYSVSREKKESFPLTVTSAQKNPTAFYLCASAQRLAGGPGTQYFGPGTRLTVL.